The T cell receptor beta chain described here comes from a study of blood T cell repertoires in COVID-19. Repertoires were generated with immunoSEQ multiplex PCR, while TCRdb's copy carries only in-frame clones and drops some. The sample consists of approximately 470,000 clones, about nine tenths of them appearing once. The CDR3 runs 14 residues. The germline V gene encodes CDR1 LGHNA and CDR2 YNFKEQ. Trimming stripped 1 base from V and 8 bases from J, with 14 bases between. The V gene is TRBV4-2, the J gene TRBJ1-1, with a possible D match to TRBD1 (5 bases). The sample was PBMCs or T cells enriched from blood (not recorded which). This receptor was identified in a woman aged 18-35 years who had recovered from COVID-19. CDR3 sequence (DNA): TGTGCCAGCAGCCAAGGTTCAGGGCCGGTCGAAGCTTTCTTT. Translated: CASSQGSGPVEAFF.